This T cell receptor beta chain was retrieved from a study of T cell changes during pregnancy in multiple sclerosis. This clone occurred once. Here immunoSEQ multiplex PCR was the method, and the copy in TCRdb shows in-frame clones only, minus some. The sample includes more than 30,000 clones, just under 95% of them seen just once. Germline V gene data show CDR1 as LNHDA and CDR2 as SQIVND (reference sequence). Deletions cut 4 bases from V and 0 bases from J, with 13 bases between. CDR3 length: 15 amino acids. The chain has TRBV19 and TRBJ2-7, with a weak D call TRBD2 (6 bases). The TCR comes from a female donor with multiple sclerosis, enrolled in a pregnancy study. The input for sequencing was CD8+ T cells from peripheral blood mononuclear cells, taken in the third trimester of pregnancy. CDR3 bases: TGTGCCAGTAGTACCGGCCGGGGGAGCTCCTACGAGCAGTACTTC. This gives the protein CASSTGRGSSYEQYF.